This is a list of T cell receptor beta chains from one sample in a study of PD-1 blockade in classical Hodgkin lymphoma. Libraries were prepared by immunoSEQ multiplex PCR; TCRdb keeps only in-frame clonotypes and omits some of them. The repertoire holds more than 25,000 clones, with roughly 88% as singletons. The sequences come from CD8+ T cells from blood, collected at baseline. These receptors originate from a human donor with classical Hodgkin lymphoma. The CDR3 runs from the conserved cysteine through the conserved F or W. D genes are given only for firm matches.

V,D,CDR3
TRBV4-1,TRBD1,CASSANQGAREQYF
TRBV7-9,-,CASSGRRGNEETQYF
TRBV2,-,CASSEAWASTDTQYF
TRBV7-3,TRBD1,CASSLGQGANYEQYF
TRBV4-2,-,CASSQPQGSYNEQFF
TRBV6-5,-,CASSYVPSTENYGYTF
TRBV19,-,CASSIAESYSNQPQHF
TRBV19,-,CASSNGDEQYF
TRBV27,TRBD2,CASSLASGTFGELFF
TRBV9,TRBD2,CASSSRGRRTSGSNGANVLTF
TRBV25-1,-,CASTGGGRGTYGYTF
TRBV2,TRBD1,CASSEAQDRARYEQYF
TRBV27,-,CASSSSRGEQYF
TRBV29-1,TRBD1,CSVEERTGEWNQPQHF
TRBV28,-,CASSVGGNNQPQHF
TRBV7-3,-,CASSPNRLEQYF
TRBV2,TRBD1,CASSVLGGSEKLFF
TRBV10-2,-,CASSDTGFHEQYF
TRBV6-5,-,CASMGATEAFF
TRBV27,-,CASSLVALGNNEQFF